Below are 20 T cell receptor beta chains sequenced from a single sample in a study of blood T cell repertoires in COVID-19. Measured with immunoSEQ multiplex PCR; TCRdb has only the in-frame clones, and not every one. The repertoire includes some 200,000 clones, approximately 86% of them detected once, and roughly 3.3% sits in the top ten. The specimen was peripheral blood. The receptors stem from a man between 65 and 85 years old with acute or convalescent COVID-19.

V usage is TRBV9 and J usage is TRBJ2-3; 12 bases fit TRBD2. Germline V CDR1 and CDR2: SGDLS, YYNGEE. The CDR3 totals 17 residues. V was pared by 1 base and J by 0 bases, with 3 bases of the junction left unmatched. CDR3 residues: CASSVLAGGLSTDTQYF. The CDR3, as DNA: TGTGCCAGCAGCGTACTAGCGGGAGGGCTGAGCACAGATACGCAGTATTTT.

The V and J genes are TRBV9 and TRBJ2-3; perhaps TRBD2 as D (6 bases). The CDR3 runs to 16 residues. Germline values: CDR1 SGDLS, CDR2 YYNGEE. Deletions cut 0 bases from V and 4 bases from J, with 15 bases between. Written as DNA, the CDR3 is TGTGCCAGCAGCGTAGAGGGCTACCCGGGGGCAGATACGCAGTATTTT. Amino acid sequence: CASSVEGYPGADTQYF.

The chain carries TRBV15 and TRBJ1-1, with D tentatively TRBD1 (6 bases). This CDR3 is built from 14 residues. Germline CDR1 reads LNHNV; CDR2 reads YYDKDF (reference sequence). The V end was cut by 3 bases, the J end by 4 bases, with 12 bases between. For the CDR3, the DNA is TGTGCCACCAGCAGCCACAGGGCTCGCACTGAAGCTTTCTTT. Translated, it gives CATSSHRARTEAFF.

CDR3 protein: CASSPGGQHSGYTF. CDR3 sequence (DNA): TGTGCCAGCAGCCCCGGGGGACAGCATTCGGGCTACACCTTC. The rearrangement links TRBV6-5 to TRBJ1-2; 7 bases align to TRBD1. Germline loops: CDR1 MNHEY, CDR2 SVGAGI. This CDR3 has 14 amino acids. With 6 bases clipped from V and 8 bases from J, the junction kept 12 bases outside the gene matches.

The CDR3 DNA reads TGTGCCAGCAGCTTAGGCGGGGTCCAAGAGACCCAGTACTTC. This gives the protein CASSLGGVQETQYF. The V and J genes are TRBV11-3 and TRBJ2-5; D possibly corresponds to TRBD2 (6 bases). V was pared by 1 base and J by 1 base, with 7 bases between. CDR1 and CDR2 from the germline V gene are SGHNT and YENEEA. CDR3 length equals 14 residues.

This sequence joins TRBV21-1 and TRBJ1-5. TRBV21-1 is classified as a pseudogene. The CDR3 length is 14 residues. The CDR3 DNA is TGTGCCAGCAGCCCGCGGTTTAGCAATCAGCCCCAGCATTTT. Protein sequence: CASSPRFSNQPQHF.

This rearrangement joins TRBV5-8 to TRBJ1-5, with 9 bases fitting TRBD1. Trimming took 0 bases from V and 4 from J; bases not matched to a gene: 2. Germline V lookup: CDR1 SGHTS, CDR2 YDEGEE. CDR3 size: 15 residues. The CDR3 here is CASSLGTGANQPQHF. The CDR3 DNA follows: TGTGCCAGCAGCTTGGGGACAGGGGCTAATCAGCCCCAGCATTTT.

The rearrangement links TRBV10-3 to TRBJ1-5, with 8 bases identical to TRBD1. The V gene's germline CDR1 is ENHRY and CDR2 SYGVKD. V shed 3 bases, J shed 5 bases, and the junction held 3 bases outside the gene matches. The CDR3 is made up of 14 amino acids. The CDR3 DNA follows: TGTGCCATCAGTGATCGGACAGGGCATCAGCCCCAGCATTTT. Its translation: CAISDRTGHQPQHF.

The V and J genes are TRBV15 and TRBJ1-6, with D possibly TRBD1 on 5 matching bases. The V end was cut by 7 bases, the J end by 10 bases, with 17 bases between. CDR1 and CDR2 from the germline V gene are LNHNV and YYDKDF (reference sequence). The CDR3 sequence is 14 residues long. CDR3 in amino acids: CATTPRQGGSPLHF. In DNA, the CDR3 is TGTGCCACCACCCCGCGGCAGGGTGGCTCACCCCTCCACTTT.

V and J are TRBV28 and TRBJ1-4; 7 bases agree with TRBD1. CDR1 and CDR2 (germline): MDHEN, SYDVKM. Trimming at V came to 3 bases and at J to 0 bases, leaving 19 bases not matched to a gene. The CDR3 consists of 21 residues. In DNA, the CDR3 is TGTGCCAGCAGTTTGAAGAGGGGGCGGCCTACCTCTCCGGCAACTAATGAAAAACTGTTTTTT. It specifies CASSLKRGRPTSPATNEKLFF. Filled out from reference TRBV28 and TRBJ1-4, the complete variable domain reads DVKVTQSSRYLVKRTGEKVFLECVQDMDHENMFWYRQDPGLGLRLIYFSYDVKMKEKGDIPEGYSVSREKKERFSLILESASTNQTSMYLCASSLKRGRPTSPATNEKLFFGSGTQLSVL.

CDR3 nucleotide sequence: TGTGCCAGCAGCCAAGATATCGCGGGAGGGGACAATGAGCAGTTCTTC. It is translated as CASSQDIAGGDNEQFF. This sequence joins TRBV4-2 and TRBJ2-1; 9 nucleotides line up with TRBD2. This CDR3 has 16 residues. The ends lost 0 bases at V and 5 bases at J; junction bases unmatched: 5. The germline V gene encodes CDR1 LGHNA and CDR2 YNFKEQ.

This clone was observed a single time. The V and J genes are TRBV4-3 and TRBJ2-7; perhaps TRBD1 as D (5 bases). Looked up from germline, CDR1 is LGHNA and CDR2 is YSLEER. Trimming took 0 bases from V and 2 from J, leaving 8 bases between them. The CDR3 is 14 amino acids. CDR3 loop: CASSQDPGPYEQYF. The CDR3 DNA reads TGCGCCAGCAGCCAAGATCCAGGGCCCTACGAGCAGTACTTC.

The gene calls are TRBV7-3 and TRBJ1-2, with a weak D call TRBD1 (6 bases). Germline CDR1 is SGHTA and CDR2 is FQGTGA. Trimming left V 5 bases short and J 0 bases short, with 13 bases between. This CDR3 spans 15 amino acids. The DNA of the CDR3 is TGTGCCAGCAGCGAGATGACAGGTTCTAACTATGGCTACACCTTC. Its protein product is CASSEMTGSNYGYTF.

This clone was seen just once. This sequence joins TRBV7-3 and TRBJ2-3, with 9 bases aligning to TRBD2. V lost 3 bases, J lost 1 base, and 2 bases stayed unmatched. CDR1 SGHTA and CDR2 FQGTGA come from the germline V gene. CDR3 length: 15 residues. As DNA, the CDR3 is TGTGCCAGCAGCTTTAGCGGGGGAGGCACAGATACGCAGTATTTT. Amino acids: CASSFSGGGTDTQYF.

This chain links TRBV4-3 with TRBJ1-5, with 7 bases that match TRBD1. J was trimmed by 4 bases and V by 4 bases; bases with no gene match: 16. Germline-derived CDR1 and CDR2 are LGHNA and YSLEER. The CDR3 runs 18 residues. The CDR3 is CASSRDPPTGYENQPQHF. The CDR3 DNA reads TGCGCCAGCAGCCGAGACCCCCCGACAGGGTATGAGAATCAGCCCCAGCATTTT.

This chain links TRBV7-9 with TRBJ2-7; D gene ambiguous. This CDR3 comprises 12 residues. The V end lost 1 base, the J end lost 5 bases, and 6 bases lay between the germline ends. Germline V gene sequence: CDR1 SEHNR, CDR2 FQNEAQ (reference sequence). The CDR3 loop is CASSLVRDEQYF. The CDR3 DNA sequence: TGTGCCAGCAGCTTAGTCCGGGACGAGCAGTACTTC.

This clone came up a few times. The chain combines TRBV5-4 with TRBJ2-7; a weak D match, TRBD2 (7 bases). The V gene lost 4 bases and the J gene lost 4 bases, with 18 bases spanning the gap. The CDR3 has 15 amino acids. In germline, CDR1 is SGHNT, CDR2 YYREEE (reference sequence). CDR3 residues: CASSPALGGGYEQYF. The CDR3 nucleotides read TGTGCCAGCAGCCCTGCTCTAGGGGGAGGGTACGAGCAGTACTTC.

The genes are TRBV29-1 and TRBJ1-3; possibly TRBD1 for D (5 bases). The CDR3 sequence is 12 residues long. V lost 4 bases and J 4 bases, leaving 8 bases between the germline ends. Germline CDR1 is SQVTM and CDR2 is ANQGSEA. CDR3 bases: TGCAGCGTTGGGGGGGAAGGAAACACCATATATTTT. Translated: CSVGGEGNTIYF.

The chain combines TRBV10-3 with TRBJ2-7; 9 bases map to TRBD1. Germline CDR1 ENHRY, CDR2 SYGVKD. V trimming: 3 bases; J trimming: 4 bases; junction bases outside the gene matches: 7. This CDR3 is built from 15 residues. The CDR3, as DNA: TGTGCCATCAGTGACTCCGGGACAGGGATTTACGAGCAGTACTTC. This translates into CAISDSGTGIYEQYF.

About this clone itself: A read error may produce the germline difference seen at one junction end. The chain uses TRBV7-2 and TRBJ1-3; D is undetermined. The CDR3 runs 14 residues. Germline V gene sequence: CDR1 SGHTA, CDR2 FQGNSA. The CDR3 loop is CASSLAVAGTTIYF. The DNA for the CDR3 is TGTGCCAGCAGCTTAGCGGTAGCTGGAACCACCATATATTTT.